This T cell receptor beta chain was captured in a study of blood T cell repertoires in COVID-19. About the study: Samples representing acute and convalescent COVID-19 were sourced from the United States, Italy and Spain. From T cells, B-cell-depleted T cells, or PBMCs came the material, which was cDNA or gDNA.

The V and J ends lost 3 bases and 4 bases respectively, with 16 bases between them. Germline V gene data show CDR1 as SGHNT and CDR2 as YYREEE (reference sequence). This CDR3 region has 15 residues. In the original analysis: Using reference gene primer amplification, nucleated cell counts were estimated. The method was immunoSEQ multiplex PCR; TCRdb's version includes in-frame clones alone and lacks a portion of them. V and J calls and clone size are those listed in that table; D and trimming were worked out from the DNA. Of more than 130,000 clones in the sample, less than 85% were seen once. Specimen: peripheral blood. V usage is TRBV5-4 and J usage is TRBJ1-1; tentative D call: TRBD1 (6 bases). This TCR derives from a woman of 80 years or more in a cohort sampled during active or convalescent COVID-19. The CDR3 DNA reads TGTGCCAGCAGCTCCTCCAGGGGAAGGAGCACTGAAGCTTTCTTT. Translation: CASSSSRGRSTEAFF.